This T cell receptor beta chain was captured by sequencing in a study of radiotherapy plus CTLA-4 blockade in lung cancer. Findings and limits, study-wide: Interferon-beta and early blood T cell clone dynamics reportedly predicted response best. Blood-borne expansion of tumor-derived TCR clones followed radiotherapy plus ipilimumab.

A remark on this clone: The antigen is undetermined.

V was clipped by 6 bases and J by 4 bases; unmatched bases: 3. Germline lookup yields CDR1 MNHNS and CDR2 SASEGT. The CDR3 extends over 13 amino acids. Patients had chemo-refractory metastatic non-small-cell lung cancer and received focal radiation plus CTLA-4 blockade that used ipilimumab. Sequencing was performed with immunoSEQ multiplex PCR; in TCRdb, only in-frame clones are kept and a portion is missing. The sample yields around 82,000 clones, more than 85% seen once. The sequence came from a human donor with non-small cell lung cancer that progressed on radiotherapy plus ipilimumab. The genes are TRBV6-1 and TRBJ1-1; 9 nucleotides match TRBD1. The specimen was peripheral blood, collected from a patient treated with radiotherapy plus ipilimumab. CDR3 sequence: CASRPTGGTEAFF. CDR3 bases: TGTGCCAGCAGACCGACAGGGGGCACTGAAGCTTTCTTT.